This TCR beta chain appears in the sequencing data of a study of shared clonotypes between healthy human individuals. Data came from immunoSEQ multiplex PCR; TCRdb stores just in-frame clones and leaves some out. The sample has about 2 million clones, roughly 94% seen once. CD45RO-negative, CCR7-positively selected cells formed the naive CD8 fraction, excluding terminally differentiated effector memory CD45RA+ cells. The CDR3 extends over 14 amino acids. After removal of 1 base from V and 5 bases from J, the junction contained 5 bases not matched to a gene. Germline loops: CDR1 SGHRS, CDR2 YFSETQ. The origin of this receptor is a man aged 18-30 years in good health. This sequence joins TRBV5-1 and TRBJ1-1, with 7 bases fitting TRBD1. Material for sequencing was naive CD8+ T cells sorted from blood. This CDR3 reads CASSLRGLGTEAFF. The DNA of the CDR3 is TGCGCCAGCAGCTTGAGGGGGCTCGGGACTGAAGCTTTCTTT.